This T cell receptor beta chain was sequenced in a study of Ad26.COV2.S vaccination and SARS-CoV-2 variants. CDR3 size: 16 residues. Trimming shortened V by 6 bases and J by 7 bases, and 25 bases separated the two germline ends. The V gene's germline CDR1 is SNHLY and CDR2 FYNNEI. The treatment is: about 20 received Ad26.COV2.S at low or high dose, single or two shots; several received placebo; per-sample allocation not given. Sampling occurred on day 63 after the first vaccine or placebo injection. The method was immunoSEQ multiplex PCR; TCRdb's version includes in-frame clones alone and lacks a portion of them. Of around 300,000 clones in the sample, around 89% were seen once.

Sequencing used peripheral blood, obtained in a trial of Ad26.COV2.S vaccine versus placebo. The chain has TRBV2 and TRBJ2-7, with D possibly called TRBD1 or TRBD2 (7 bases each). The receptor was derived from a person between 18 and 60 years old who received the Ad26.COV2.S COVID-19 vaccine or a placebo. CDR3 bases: TGTGCCAGCAGCGGCAGGGAGGGACAGCCATCCCGGGAGCAGTACTTC. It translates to CASSGREGQPSREQYF. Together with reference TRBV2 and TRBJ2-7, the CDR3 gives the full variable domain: EPEVTQTPSHQVTQMGQEVILRCVPISNHLYFYWYRQILGQKVEFLVSFYNNEISEKSEIFDDQFSVERPDGSNFTLKIRSTKLEDSAMYFCASSGREGQPSREQYFGPGTRLTVT.